The clone carrying this T cell receptor (beta chain) was counted at least ten times. What it binds is not known. V was clipped by 2 bases and J by 8 bases, with 13 bases between them. The CDR3 contains 14 residues. The germline V gene encodes CDR1 MGHRA and CDR2 YSYEKL. The data stem from a study of CD8 T cells in ankylosing spondylitis. Study observations and caveats: Disease-linked clones bore a CD8+ phenotype and were relatively rare in peripheral blood. A motif in TCR beta, a set of roughly eight highly homologous variants, appeared characteristic of ankylosing spondylitis blood. There was reportedly significant enrichment of clones that were disease-linked in matched ankylosing spondylitis synovial fluid.

Library preparation for TCR beta used quantitative 5'-RACE with molecular barcodes. TCRdb re-analysed the 5' RACE reads in MiXCR, keeping a single row per CDR3 protein. The data show roughly 91,000 distinct CDR3 sequences, roughly 8.3% seen once. The chain couples TRBV4-1 to TRBJ2-4; the D gene is possibly TRBD1 (6 bases). Sequencing was done on a sample of blood, either unsorted or a sorted T cell fraction (not recorded which). This clonotype originated in a male donor with ankylosing spondylitis or in good health (not recorded which). This CDR3 is CASSQLTGPDIQYF. CDR3 bases: TGCGCCAGCAGCCAACTTACAGGGCCGGACATTCAGTACTTC.